What follows are 26 T cell receptor beta chains derived from one specimen sequenced in a study of blood T cell repertoires in COVID-19. TCRdb's table, derived via immunoSEQ multiplex PCR, lists solely in-frame clones and lacks some. The table includes just over 250,000 clones, 80% to 90% detected once. The sequencing sample was made of peripheral blood. The receptors here all came from a woman aged 70 to 79 with COVID-19, enrolled during active disease.

The chain uses TRBV9 and TRBJ2-7, with 7 bases matching TRBD2. CDR1 and CDR2 (germline): SGDLS, YYNGEE. V lost 2 bases and J lost 4; bases outside the gene matches: 9. The CDR3 sequence is 15 residues long. DNA of the CDR3: TGTGCCAGCAGCGTCTCGGCTAGCGGTACATACGAGCAGTACTTC. Its protein is CASSVSASGTYEQYF.

The chain is built from TRBV14 and TRBJ2-7; possible D gene TRBD2, 6 bases. CDR1 SGHDN and CDR2 FVKESK come from the germline V gene. Trimming pared 5 bases from V and 3 bases from J, leaving 14 bases between. CDR3 length: 14 amino acids. CDR3 sequence (DNA): TGTGCCAGCAGCAGAGGAGGGCCGGGCTACGAGCAGTACTTC. Its translation: CASSRGGPGYEQYF.

The chain couples TRBV6-5 to TRBJ2-1; TRBD2 is a possible D gene (6 bases). Trimming took off 6 bases at V and 4 bases at J, with 13 bases between the two ends. This CDR3 has 14 residues. Germline values: CDR1 MNHEY, CDR2 SVGAGI. DNA of the CDR3: TGTGCCAGCAGGTCCGGGACTGAATACAATGAGCAGTTCTTC. It codes for CASRSGTEYNEQFF.

V gene TRBV29-1 combines with J gene TRBJ1-5; D ambiguous. Trimming removed 0 bases from V and 1 base from J, with 13 bases in between. The CDR3 has 16 amino acids. Per germline, CDR1 SQVTM and CDR2 ANQGSEA. CDR3 amino acids: CSVEDQRTKSNQPQHF. The CDR3 nucleotides are TGCAGCGTTGAAGATCAGCGCACGAAAAGCAATCAGCCCCAGCATTTT.

With regard to this clone: This CDR3 is also generated by other DNA sequences in the sample. This chain uses TRBV18 with TRBJ1-4, with TRBD1 identical over 9 bases. V lost 6 bases, J lost 3 bases, and 2 bases stayed unmatched. Germline CDR1 and CDR2: KGHSH and LQKENI. This CDR3 has 14 residues. The CDR3 DNA is TGTGCCAGCTCGAGACAGGGGGCTAATGAAAAACTGTTTTTT. Its protein product is CASSRQGANEKLFF.

The J gene is TRBJ1-1, the V gene TRBV29-1; 10 nucleotides agree with TRBD1. With 4 bases clipped from V and 0 bases from J, the junction kept 5 bases outside the gene matches. The germline V gene has CDR1 SQVTM and CDR2 ANQGSEA. This CDR3 spans 15 amino acids. CDR3 sequence reads: CSVGQGATMNTEAFF. For the CDR3, the DNA is TGCAGCGTTGGACAGGGGGCCACTATGAACACTGAAGCTTTCTTT.

The chain recombines TRBV5-6 with TRBJ1-4; 9 bases map to TRBD1. Trimming took 3 bases from V and 5 from J; bases not matched to a gene: 5. Germline assignment: CDR1 SGHDT and CDR2 YYEEEE. CDR3 size: 15 residues. As DNA, the CDR3 is TGTGCCAGCAGCTCCGGGACAGGGAGAAATGAAAAACTGTTTTTT. This encodes CASSSGTGRNEKLFF.

The V and J genes are TRBV6-6 and TRBJ2-7; possibly TRBD1 for D (5 bases). Trimming removed 1 base from V and 2 bases from J, with 12 bases in between. CDR3 length: 15 amino acids. Germline-derived CDR1 and CDR2 are MNHNY and SVGAGI (reference sequence). The chain's CDR3 is CASSYLGRVAYEQYF. The CDR3, as DNA: TGTGCCAGCAGTTACTTAGGCAGGGTCGCCTACGAGCAGTACTTC.

This chain links TRBV4-1 with TRBJ1-2; D unresolved. Per germline, CDR1 MGHRA and CDR2 YSYEKL. This CDR3 region has 13 residues. Trimming left V 1 base short and J 4 bases short, with 7 bases between. The CDR3 DNA reads as TGCGCCAGCAGCCAAGTGGAGCTCTATGGCTACACCTTC. This gives the protein CASSQVELYGYTF.

This chain uses TRBV6-6 with TRBJ1-5; possibly TRBD1 for D (5 bases). This CDR3 has 13 residues. Germline CDR1 is MNHNY and CDR2 is SVGAGI (reference sequence). V was cut by 7 bases and J by 5 bases, with 12 bases left in between. CDR3 sequence reads: CASTETEYQPQHF. As DNA, the CDR3 is TGTGCCAGCACAGAGACAGAGTATCAGCCCCAGCATTTT.

This clone was found a few times. DNA for the CDR3: TGTGCCATCAGTCGTGAACTGTCCTCGAACACTGAAGCTTTCTTT. This sequence encodes CAISRELSSNTEAFF. The gene calls are TRBV10-3 and TRBJ1-1; D not resolved. Germline-derived CDR1 and CDR2 are ENHRY and SYGVKD. The CDR3 runs to 15 residues. V shed 5 bases and J shed 1 base, with 14 bases lying between them.

This sequence joins TRBV5-6 and TRBJ1-2, with D hard to call. The germline gives CDR1 SGHDT, CDR2 YYEEEE. Trimming removed 3 bases at V and 6 bases at J, with 12 bases between. CDR3 length: 13 amino acids. The CDR3 loop is CASSYSGRNGYTF. The CDR3 coding sequence is TGTGCCAGCAGCTATTCCGGGAGGAATGGCTACACCTTC.

The V gene is TRBV11-3, the J gene TRBJ1-2; D is undetermined. The CDR3 spans 14 residues. The germline gives CDR1 SGHNT, CDR2 YENEEA. V shed 0 bases and J shed 4 bases, with 9 bases lying between them. The CDR3 loop reads CASSLDSHPYGYTF. The CDR3, as DNA: TGTGCCAGCAGCTTAGATAGTCATCCCTATGGCTACACCTTC.

This chain uses TRBV12-3 or TRBV12-4 with TRBJ2-1, with D perhaps matching TRBD2 (6 bases). The length of the CDR3 is 13 residues. The V end was cut by 7 bases, the J end by 5 bases, with 12 bases between. The CDR3 loop is CASTGGTDNEQFF. CDR3 in DNA: TGTGCCAGCACTGGCGGGACCGACAATGAGCAGTTCTTC.

The chain carries TRBV11-1 and TRBJ2-7; TRBD2 agrees at 12 bases. V was clipped by 3 bases and J by 2 bases; unmatched bases: 2. This CDR3 comprises 15 residues. Germline V lookup: CDR1 SGHAT, CDR2 FQDESV (reference sequence). CDR3 DNA: TGTGCCAGCAGCTTTAGGACTAGCGGGACCTACGAGCAGTACTTC. This translates into CASSFRTSGTYEQYF.

The genes are TRBV7-9 and TRBJ1-1; tentative D call: TRBD1 (6 bases). Trimming removed 1 base at V and 1 base at J, with 10 bases between. The CDR3 sequence is 15 residues long. The germline V gene has CDR1 SEHNR and CDR2 FQNEAQ (reference sequence). This chain's CDR3 is CASSLVFRGNTEAFF. The CDR3 DNA reads as TGTGCCAGCAGCTTAGTTTTCAGGGGGAACACTGAAGCTTTCTTT.

The rearrangement links TRBV29-1 to TRBJ2-5, with 8 positions matching TRBD1. V lost 6 bases to trimming and J lost 5 bases; unmatched junction nucleotides: 5. The CDR3 runs to 12 residues. Germline-derived CDR1 and CDR2 are SQVTM and ANQGSEA. As DNA, the CDR3 is TGCAGCGTAGTGACAGGGGTGGAGACCCAGTACTTC. Translated, it gives CSVVTGVETQYF.

The chain has TRBV7-3 and TRBJ1-1; D not resolved. V was clipped by 0 bases and J by 0 bases, with 8 bases between them. CDR1 and CDR2 from the germline V gene are SGHTA and FQGTGA. The CDR3 extends over 15 amino acids. The CDR3 DNA follows: TGTGCCAGCAGCTTAACCGCCCGAGTGAACACTGAAGCTTTCTTT. This gives the protein CASSLTARVNTEAFF.

The chain links TRBV9 to TRBJ2-7; the D gene is possibly TRBD1 (6 bases). Germline values: CDR1 SGDLS, CDR2 YYNGEE. The CDR3 has 14 residues. V lost 0 bases and J lost 6, with 13 bases in between. CDR3 nucleotide sequence: TGTGCCAGCAGCGTAGGGAACTCCAGGGGCGAGCAGTACTTC. Residues: CASSVGNSRGEQYF.

This sequence joins TRBV9 and TRBJ1-6; the D is unclear. The CDR3 extends over 15 amino acids. V was pared by 3 bases and J by 1 base, with 8 bases between. Germline V gene sequence: CDR1 SGDLS, CDR2 YYNGEE. DNA of the CDR3: TGTGCCAGCAGCGCCGGTAGTTCCTATAATTCACCCCTCCACTTT. It specifies CASSAGSSYNSPLHF.

The genes are TRBV19 and TRBJ2-3; D possibly corresponds to TRBD2 (6 bases). Germline assignment: CDR1 LNHDA and CDR2 SQIVND (reference sequence). The CDR3 loop spans 15 amino acids. V was cut by 5 bases and J by 2 bases, with 14 bases left in between. The CDR3 protein is CASSDSGVYTDTQYF. In DNA form, the CDR3 reads TGTGCCAGTAGTGATAGCGGAGTGTACACAGATACGCAGTATTTT.

The chain is built from TRBV3-1 (or the pseudogene TRBV3-2) and TRBJ1-2; TRBD1 matches at 11 bases. CDR1 and CDR2 (germline): LGHDT, YNNKEL (reference sequence). The CDR3 totals 14 residues. V dropped 3 bases and J dropped 8; count of bases not matched to a gene: 5. The CDR3 DNA reads as TGTGCCAGCAGCCAGGTGGACAGGGGGCACGGCTACACCTTC. This gives the protein CASSQVDRGHGYTF.

The gene calls are TRBV15 and TRBJ2-7, with TRBD2 matching 7 bases. The junction had 9 bases not matched to a gene; V was cut back by 2 bases and J by 2 bases. CDR1 and CDR2 (germline): LNHNV, YYDKDF (reference sequence). The CDR3 contains 16 residues. The CDR3 sequence: CATSRKRREGAYEQYF. The CDR3 DNA reads as TGTGCCACCAGCAGAAAGAGGAGGGAGGGCGCCTACGAGCAGTACTTC.

This chain connects TRBV30 to TRBJ1-4; TRBD1 agrees at 12 bases. CDR3 length: 20 amino acids. V trimming: 0 bases; J trimming: 7 bases; junction bases outside the gene matches: 18. The germline CDR1 and CDR2 sequences are GTSNPN and SVGIG (reference sequence). The CDR3 loop is CAWSVYLGTGGWMGGEKLFF. The CDR3 DNA follows: TGTGCCTGGAGTGTGTACCTCGGGACAGGGGGCTGGATGGGGGGTGAAAAACTGTTTTTT.

The J gene is TRBJ2-5, the V gene TRBV6-5, with a possible D match to TRBD1 (6 bases). The CDR3 totals 16 residues. Germline V gene lookup returns CDR1 MNHEY and CDR2 SVGAGI. Trimming cost V 0 bases and J 0 bases, with 11 bases left between them. The CDR3 region has the DNA TGTGCCAGCAGTTACTCTGGGACACCTTACCAAGAGACCCAGTACTTC. Its translation is CASSYSGTPYQETQYF.

This chain connects TRBV25-1 to TRBJ2-7; D remains unclear. Trimming shortened V by 6 bases and J by 3 bases, and 6 bases separated the two germline ends. The CDR3 is made up of 11 amino acids. Germline-derived CDR1 and CDR2 are MGHDK and SYGVNS. CDR3: CASSRNYEQYF. CDR3 coding DNA: TGTGCCAGCAGCAGGAACTACGAGCAGTACTTC.